The next 7 T cell receptor beta chains were all read from a single sample in a study of T cells in Graves' hyperthyroidism and ophthalmopathy. TCR beta CDR3 region amplification was performed from RNA transcripts. Primed by the HTBI set, a first-round RT-PCR was run on the TCR CDR3. TCRdb independently ran MiXCR on the multiplex PCR reads; one entry per CDR3 protein. This sample has 500,000 or so distinct CDR3 sequences, with 17% found just once. The sample comprised blood. The receptors here all came from a woman aged 18-29 years with Graves' ophthalmopathy.

This clonotype has only a few counts. The chain uses TRBV4-1 and TRBJ2-7, with 9 bases that match TRBD2. The CDR3 runs to 15 residues. CDR1 is MGHRA, CDR2 YSYEKL, per germline. The trim removed 1 base at V and 5 bases at J, leaving 6 bases unmatched. The CDR3: CASSQGLAGRNEQYF. As DNA, the CDR3 is TGCGCCAGCAGCCAAGGGCTAGCGGGACGAAACGAGCAGTACTTC.

This clonotype was picked up a small number of times. This rearrangement joins TRBV6-1 to TRBJ1-4; TRBD1 agrees at 7 bases. The CDR3 totals 19 residues. Trimming at V came to 5 bases and at J to 1 base, leaving 16 bases not matched to a gene. Germline V CDR1 and CDR2: MNHNS, SASEGT. The CDR3 region is CASSTELTGTGLTNEKLFF. The CDR3 region has the DNA TGTGCCAGCAGTACCGAGCTGACAGGGACTGGCTTAACTAATGAAAAACTGTTTTTT.

In this sample, this clonotype turned up many times. The CDR3: CASSSLLAGGDSYEQYF. The DNA for the CDR3 is TGTGCCAGCAGCTCCTTACTAGCGGGAGGAGACTCCTACGAGCAGTACTTC. The gene calls are TRBV7-9 and TRBJ2-7, with 12 bases aligning to TRBD2. Germline CDR1 and CDR2: SEHNR and FQNEAQ (reference sequence). The V gene end was trimmed by 4 bases and the J gene end by 0 bases; junction bases not matched to a gene: 7. This CDR3 contains 17 residues.

This clonotype has just a few counts. This chain uses TRBV14 with TRBJ2-5, with 7 bases identical to TRBD2. The CDR3 runs to 16 residues. The V gene end was trimmed by 4 bases and the J gene end by 7 bases; junction bases not matched to a gene: 15. Germline CDR1 reads SGHDN; CDR2 reads FVKESK. The CDR3 loop is CASSPWEGGSGRTQYF. In DNA form, the CDR3 reads TGTGCCAGCAGCCCTTGGGAAGGCGGGAGCGGACGGACCCAGTACTTC.

This clonotype showed up just a few times. The J gene is TRBJ1-2, the V gene TRBV6-5; D ambiguous. The CDR3 consists of 15 residues. V shed 0 bases and J shed 0 bases, with 8 bases lying between them. The germline V gene encodes CDR1 MNHEY and CDR2 SVGAGI. This chain's CDR3 is CASSYSGRTNYGYTF. The CDR3 DNA is TGTGCCAGCAGTTACTCGGGCAGAACTAACTATGGCTACACCTTC.

This clonotype came up many times. V and J are TRBV11-3 and TRBJ2-2, with D possibly matching TRBD2 (6 bases). V was cut by 5 bases and J by 3 bases, with 7 bases left in between. The CDR3 has 13 amino acids. Germline-derived CDR1 and CDR2 are SGHNT and YENEEA. CDR3 loop: CASSPGDTGELFF. CDR3 DNA: TGTGCCAGCAGCCCGGGGGACACCGGGGAGCTGTTTTTT.

This clonotype was detected many times. The J gene is TRBJ1-2, the V gene TRBV11-2; D not resolved. This CDR3 has 13 residues. Trimming shortened V by 5 bases and J by 4 bases, and 11 bases separated the two germline ends. Per the germline V gene, CDR1 is SGHAT and CDR2 is FQNNGV. CDR3 bases: TGTGCCAGCAGCCGTGGACGGACCTATGGCTACACCTTC. This codes for CASSRGRTYGYTF.